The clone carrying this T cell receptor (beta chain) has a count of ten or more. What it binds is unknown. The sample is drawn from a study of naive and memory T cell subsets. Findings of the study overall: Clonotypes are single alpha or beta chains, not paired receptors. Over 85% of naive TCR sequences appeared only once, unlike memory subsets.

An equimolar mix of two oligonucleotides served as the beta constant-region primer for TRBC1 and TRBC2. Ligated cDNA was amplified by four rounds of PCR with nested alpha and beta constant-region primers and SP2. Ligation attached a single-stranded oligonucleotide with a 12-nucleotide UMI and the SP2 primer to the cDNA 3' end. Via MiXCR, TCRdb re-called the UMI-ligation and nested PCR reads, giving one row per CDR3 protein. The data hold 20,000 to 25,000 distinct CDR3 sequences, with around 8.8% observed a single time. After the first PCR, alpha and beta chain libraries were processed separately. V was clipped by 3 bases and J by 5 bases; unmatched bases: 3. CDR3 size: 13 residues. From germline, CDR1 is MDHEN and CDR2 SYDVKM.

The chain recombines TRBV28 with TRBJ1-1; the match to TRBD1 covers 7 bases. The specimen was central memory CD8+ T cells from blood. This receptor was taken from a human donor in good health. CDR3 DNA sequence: TGTGCCAGCAGTTTTTCGGACAGGACTGAAGCTTTCTTT. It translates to CASSFSDRTEAFF.